Presented here are 28 T cell receptor beta chains from one specimen sequenced in a study of Siglec-9 on CD8 T cells in melanoma. Produced via immunoSEQ multiplex PCR; TCRdb's table is partial and in-frame only. The data show 25,000 to 35,000 clones, 75% to 85% seen once. Sequencing was done on a sample of Siglec-9- CD8+ T cells sorted from blood. The receptors shown here come from a human donor in good health.

The chain is built from TRBV19 and TRBJ1-5, with no clear D. The CDR3 spans 12 residues. V shed 6 bases and J shed 7 bases, with 10 bases lying between them. Germline lookup yields CDR1 LNHDA and CDR2 SQIVND (reference sequence). The CDR3 spells CASSSSEQPQHF. In DNA form, the CDR3 reads TGTGCCAGTAGCAGCAGCGAACAGCCCCAGCATTTT.

The chain links TRBV2 to TRBJ2-5, with 11 bases lining up with TRBD1. V lost 9 bases and J lost 6; bases outside the gene matches: 12. Germline V gene lookup returns CDR1 SNHLY and CDR2 FYNNEI. This CDR3 contains 15 residues. The CDR3 nucleotides read TGTGCCAGGACGAGACTGGGACAGGGGGGAAAGACCCAGTACTTC. This gives the protein CARTRLGQGGKTQYF.

This clone turned up a few times. The genes are TRBV9 and TRBJ2-2; no clear D. CDR3 length: 17 amino acids. CDR1 is SGDLS and CDR2 is YYNGEE in the germline V gene. V lost 0 bases and J lost 0, with 12 bases in between. The CDR3 nucleotides read TGTGCCAGCAGCGTAGTTATTACCATCGCGAACACCGGGGAGCTGTTTTTT. It translates to CASSVVITIANTGELFF.

The CDR3: CASSPRSGSRDSYEQYV. The CDR3, as DNA: TGTGCCAGCAGCCCTCGAAGCGGGAGCAGAGATAGCTACGAGCAGTACGTC. V usage is TRBV5-4 and J usage is TRBJ2-7; 8 nucleotides agree with TRBD2. This CDR3 contains 17 residues. The trim removed 4 bases at V and 3 bases at J, leaving 15 bases unmatched. Germline lookup yields CDR1 SGHNT and CDR2 YYREEE (reference sequence).

This sequence joins TRBV15 and TRBJ2-1; 8 bases are a match to TRBD1. CDR1 is LNHNV, CDR2 YYDKDF, per germline (reference sequence). V shed 3 bases and J 9 bases; nucleotides not matched to a gene: 13. CDR3 length equals 16 residues. CDR3 loop: CATSSPQGARIREQFF. CDR3 DNA: TGTGCCACCAGCAGCCCTCAGGGGGCGAGGATTCGTGAGCAGTTCTTC.

This rearrangement joins TRBV19 to TRBJ1-3; maybe TRBD1 (5 bases). The CDR3 runs 15 residues. The germline V gene encodes CDR1 LNHDA and CDR2 SQIVND (reference sequence). V was trimmed by 10 bases and J by 0 bases, leaving 16 bases between them. The CDR3 is CATVLGTVSGNTIYF. CDR3 sequence (DNA): TGTGCCACCGTACTCGGGACGGTCTCTGGAAACACCATATATTTT.

The chain couples TRBV11-2 to TRBJ2-7, with no clear D. CDR3 length: 14 residues. The germline CDR1 and CDR2 sequences are SGHAT and FQNNGV. V was shortened by 5 bases and J by 3 bases, with 14 bases between the two germline ends. In nucleotides, the CDR3 is TGTGCCAGCAGCCTTCATTACCGAAACTACGAGCAGTACGTC. It is translated as CASSLHYRNYEQYV.

CDR3 region: CASSILDSAANQPQHF. In DNA, the CDR3 is TGTGCCAGTAGTATTTTGGACTCAGCGGCCAATCAGCCCCAGCATTTT. The chain has TRBV19 and TRBJ1-5, with unresolved D. This CDR3 comprises 16 residues. Germline-derived CDR1 and CDR2 are LNHDA and SQIVND (reference sequence). Trimming removed 3 bases at V and 3 bases at J, with 15 bases between.

The chain joins TRBV5-1 to TRBJ1-1, with D unclear. Germline loops: CDR1 SGHRS, CDR2 YFSETQ. V lost 1 base to trimming and J lost 1 base, with 8 bases between them. The CDR3 sequence is 14 residues long. The CDR3 protein is CASSLFSGNTEAFF. CDR3 DNA sequence: TGCGCCAGCAGCTTGTTTTCCGGGAACACTGAAGCTTTCTTT. The complete variable domain, with remaining parts taken from reference TRBV5-1 and TRBJ1-1, reads KAGVTQTPRYLIKTRGQQVTLSCSPISGHRSVSWYQQTPGQGLQFLFEYFSETQRNKGNFPGRFSGRQFSNSRSEMNVSTLELGDSALYLCASSLFSGNTEAFFGQGTRLTVV.

The rearrangement joins TRBV29-1 to TRBJ1-2; D uncertain. Germline V gene sequence: CDR1 SQVTM, CDR2 ANQGSEA. There are 12 residues in the CDR3. Trimming left V 1 base short and J 8 bases short, with 11 bases between. The CDR3: CSVEGPSGGYTF. The CDR3 DNA sequence: TGCAGCGTTGAAGGGCCGTCTGGGGGCTACACCTTC.

The rearrangement links TRBV4-1 to TRBJ1-1, with 9 bases that match TRBD1. Germline trimming cut 4 bases from V and 1 base from J; bases unmatched to any gene: 4. Germline values: CDR1 MGHRA, CDR2 YSYEKL. The CDR3 length is 15 residues. The CDR3 loop reads CASSRRDRANTEAFF. CDR3 sequence (DNA): TGCGCCAGCAGCCGCAGGGACAGGGCGAACACTGAAGCTTTCTTT.

V and J are TRBV7-9 and TRBJ1-2, with 11 bases that match TRBD1. This CDR3 comprises 16 residues. Trimming removed 4 bases from V and 4 bases from J; junction bases left unmatched: 8. Germline CDR1 and CDR2: SEHNR and FQNEAQ (reference sequence). DNA of the CDR3: TGTGCCAGCAGCTCGGCCGGGACAGGGGGAGCCTATGGCTACACCTTC. It encodes CASSSAGTGGAYGYTF. Using reference TRBV7-9 and TRBJ1-2 for the parts outside the CDR3, the full variable domain is DTGVSQNPRHKITKRGQNVTFRCDPISEHNRLYWYRQTLGQGPEFLTYFQNEAQLEKSRLLSDRFSAERPKGSFSTLEIQRTEQGDSAMYLCASSSAGTGGAYGYTFGSGTRLTVV.

The chain uses TRBV5-5 and TRBJ1-2; D might be TRBD1 (6 bases). CDR1 and CDR2 from the germline V gene are SGHKS and YYEKEE (reference sequence). CDR3 length: 12 amino acids. The ends were cut back, 4 bases at V and 3 bases at J, with 7 bases in the middle. CDR3 DNA sequence: TGTGCCAGCAGCCAGGGGTACTATGGCTACACCTTC. Protein: CASSQGYYGYTF.

This rearrangement joins TRBV29-1 to TRBJ1-2; tentatively, D is TRBD1 (6 bases). This CDR3 comprises 15 residues. Trimming took 3 bases from V and 5 from J, leaving 19 bases between them. Germline CDR1 reads SQVTM; CDR2 reads ANQGSEA. The CDR3 DNA reads as TGCAGCGTTGACCCTCCAGGGGAGGGGTCATATGGCTACACCTTC. Its translation: CSVDPPGEGSYGYTF.

The V call is TRBV5-4, the J call TRBJ2-1, with no clear D. There are 13 residues in the CDR3. With 1 base removed from V and 8 bases from J, the gap between germline ends came to 10 bases. Germline V gives CDR1 SGHNT, CDR2 YYREEE (reference sequence). This CDR3 is CASSLPRRDEQFF. CDR3 DNA: TGTGCCAGCAGCTTGCCCAGGCGCGATGAGCAGTTCTTC. Looking up the rest from reference TRBV5-4 and TRBJ2-1 gives the full variable domain: ETGVTQSPTHLIKTRGQQVTLRCSSQSGHNTVSWYQQALGQGPQFIFQYYREEENGRGNFPPRFSGLQFPNYSSELNVNALELDDSALYLCASSLPRRDEQFFGPGTRLTVL.

This rearrangement joins TRBV4-1 to TRBJ1-1, with D tentatively TRBD1 (5 bases). Between the trimmed V and J ends, which lost 1 base and 4 bases, there was a span of 19 bases. The germline gives CDR1 MGHRA, CDR2 YSYEKL. The CDR3 consists of 17 residues. In DNA form, the CDR3 reads TGCGCCAGCAGCCAAGGGTTGGGGGACGGGGGGACCACTGAAGCTTTCTTT. As protein: CASSQGLGDGGTTEAFF.

This clone has more than one count but fewer than ten. This rearrangement joins TRBV9 to TRBJ1-2; possibly TRBD1 for D (6 bases). This CDR3 is built from 14 residues. V lost 3 bases to trimming and J lost 2 bases, with 11 bases between them. CDR1 is SGDLS, CDR2 YYNGEE, per germline. The CDR3 is CASSDRAINYGYTF. For the CDR3, the DNA is TGTGCCAGCAGCGACAGGGCCATAAACTATGGCTACACCTTC.

Here the CDR3 DNA reads TGTGCCAGCAGGACGGGACTAGCTATCGGGGAGCTGTTTTTT. This translates into CASRTGLAIGELFF. V and J are TRBV27 and TRBJ2-2; TRBD2 aligns across 9 bases. With 6 bases clipped from V and 7 bases from J, the junction kept 6 bases outside the gene matches. This CDR3 spans 14 amino acids. Germline V gene data show CDR1 as MNHEY and CDR2 as SMNVEV (reference sequence).

The genes are TRBV5-6 and TRBJ1-4, with 7 bases lining up with TRBD1. The CDR3 is 17 amino acids. Trimming took 2 bases from V and 0 from J; bases not matched to a gene: 7. Germline CDR1 SGHDT, CDR2 YYEEEE. The CDR3 sequence is CASSFGGGGTTNEKLFF. The CDR3 nucleotides read TGTGCCAGCAGCTTTGGGGGAGGGGGCACAACTAATGAAAAACTGTTTTTT. Variable domain in full (rest from reference TRBV5-6 and TRBJ1-4): DAGVTQSPTHLIKTRGQQVTLRCSPKSGHDTVSWYQQALGQGPQFIFQYYEEEERQRGNFPDRFSGHQFPNYSSELNVNALLLGDSALYLCASSFGGGGTTNEKLFFGSGTQLSVL.

This clone has only a few counts. The rearrangement links TRBV7-9 to TRBJ1-1; tentatively, D is TRBD1 (5 bases). Trimming removed 0 bases from V and 11 bases from J, with 13 bases in between. CDR3 length: 13 residues. In germline, CDR1 is SEHNR, CDR2 FQNEAQ (reference sequence). As DNA, the CDR3 is TGTGCCAGCAGCTTAGCCAGGGATGGTTCGGCTTTCTTT. Its protein is CASSLARDGSAFF.

The rearrangement joins TRBV27 to TRBJ2-1; no reliable D call. Trimming took 2 bases from V and 3 from J, leaving 14 bases between them. From germline, CDR1 is MNHEY and CDR2 SMNVEV (reference sequence). The CDR3 loop spans 16 amino acids. CDR3 loop: CASSLMNSPIYNEQFF. CDR3 in DNA: TGTGCCAGCAGTTTAATGAACAGCCCCATCTACAATGAGCAGTTCTTC.

The chain joins TRBV5-1 to TRBJ2-1; a weak D match, TRBD2 (5 bases). This CDR3 contains 16 residues. V lost 0 bases to trimming and J lost 0 bases, with 10 bases between them. CDR1 is SGHRS, CDR2 YFSETQ, per germline. CDR3 sequence: CASSLAGSISYNEQFF. The CDR3 coding sequence is TGCGCCAGCAGCTTGGCGGGGTCAATCTCCTACAATGAGCAGTTCTTC. Combining the CDR3 with reference TRBV5-1 and TRBJ2-1 gives the whole variable domain KAGVTQTPRYLIKTRGQQVTLSCSPISGHRSVSWYQQTPGQGLQFLFEYFSETQRNKGNFPGRFSGRQFSNSRSEMNVSTLELGDSALYLCASSLAGSISYNEQFFGPGTRLTVL.

The V and J genes are TRBV10-1 and TRBJ2-1, with D perhaps matching TRBD1 (6 bases). The CDR3 runs to 13 residues. V lost 5 bases and J lost 4, with 9 bases in between. Germline CDR1 WNHNN, CDR2 SYGVQD (reference sequence). CDR3 protein: CASSSDRYNEQFF. CDR3 bases: TGCGCCAGCAGTTCCGACAGGTACAATGAGCAGTTCTTC.

The rearrangement links TRBV19 to TRBJ1-5; 7 bases align to TRBD1. Germline V gene data show CDR1 as LNHDA and CDR2 as SQIVND (reference sequence). V lost 5 bases to trimming and J lost 1 base; unmatched junction nucleotides: 8. CDR3 length: 16 amino acids. The CDR3 DNA sequence: TGTGCCAGTAGTTTGGCAGGGGGTCTGAGCAATCAGCCCCAGCATTTT. It codes for CASSLAGGLSNQPQHF.

V is TRBV7-7 and J is TRBJ2-6, with D maybe TRBD2 (6 bases). Germline V gene lookup returns CDR1 SSHAT and CDR2 FNYEAQ (reference sequence). The CDR3 consists of 18 residues. V was clipped by 5 bases and J by 5 bases, with 22 bases between them. The CDR3 reads CASSREAVPQSRANVLTF. The DNA for the CDR3 is TGTGCCAGCAGCAGGGAGGCAGTGCCACAAAGTCGGGCCAACGTCCTGACTTTC.

V usage is TRBV19 and J usage is TRBJ2-2; D is ambiguous. Between the trimmed V and J ends, which lost 8 bases and 8 bases, there was a span of 9 bases. This CDR3 comprises 11 residues. Germline CDR1 LNHDA, CDR2 SQIVND (reference sequence). CDR3 DNA sequence: TGTGCCAGTTTAAACGGAGGGGAGCTGTTTTTT. It is translated as CASLNGGELFF.

V is TRBV10-3 and J is TRBJ2-7, with TRBD1 matching over 10 bases. J lost 4 bases, V lost 4 bases, and 7 bases had no gene match. CDR1 is ENHRY, CDR2 SYGVKD, per germline. The CDR3 sequence is 15 residues long. The CDR3 bases are TGTGCCATCAGTGTAGAGACAGGGGGCGCTTACGAGCAGTACTTC. Protein sequence: CAISVETGGAYEQYF.

This rearrangement joins TRBV29-1 to TRBJ2-3; D gene ambiguous. CDR3 length: 13 amino acids. Deletions cut 4 bases from V and 2 bases from J, with 10 bases between. Germline lookup yields CDR1 SQVTM and CDR2 ANQGSEA. Here the CDR3 DNA reads TGCAGCGTTGTTCAGGATTCCACAGATACGCAGTATTTT. Translating it yields CSVVQDSTDTQYF.